This is a list of T cell receptor beta chains from one sample in a study of shared clonotypes between healthy human individuals. Sequencing used immunoSEQ multiplex PCR; TCRdb keeps in-frame clones, though not all of them. This sample yields 2 million to 2.5 million clones, of which about 95% are seen a single time; 0.85% to 1.2% belongs to the top ten. The sequenced sample consisted of naive CD8+ T cells sorted from blood. Receptors originate from a man aged 18 to 30 in good health. Each CDR3 is given with its conserved first and last residue. Each record gives: clone size, J gene, D gene, V gene, CDR3 DNA, CDR3 protein. The D gene is left open where the match is weak. Some rows have no size entry. The others give once, few or many, or a class for an expanded clone.

>once|TRBJ2-7|-|TRBV9
TGTGCCAGCAGCGCCGGCGGGCCCTCCTCCGAGCAGTACTTC
CASSAGGPSSEQYF
>-|TRBJ1-1|TRBD1|TRBV13
TGTGCCAGCAGCCCCGGACAGGGTTTGGCTTTCTTT
CASSPGQGLAFF
>-|TRBJ2-7|-|TRBV11-3
TGTGCCAGCAGCTTGGGAGGTGGGGGCTACGAGCAGTACTTC
CASSLGGGGYEQYF
>-|TRBJ1-2|-|TRBV10-3
TGTGCCATTACCCAGACAGCGGACTATGGCTACACCTTC
CAITQTADYGYTF
>-|TRBJ2-7|-|TRBV6-1
TGTGCCAGCTCCTTTACTAGTCCCTACGAGCAGTACTTC
CASSFTSPYEQYF
>-|TRBJ2-3|TRBD2|TRBV27
TGTGCCAGCAGTCCCCAAGCGGGGGTTCGCACAGATACGCAGTATTTT
CASSPQAGVRTDTQYF
>-|TRBJ1-1|-|TRBV4-3
TGCGCCAGCAGCCAGGCCGAGGGGAACACTGAAGCTTTCTTT
CASSQAEGNTEAFF
>-|TRBJ2-2|TRBD1|TRBV7-6
TGTGCCAGCAGCTTTACAGGGGACGGGGAGCTGTTTTTT
CASSFTGDGELFF
>-|TRBJ2-3|-|TRBV5-6
TGTGCCAGCAGCTTGGTAGAGGATCGGGATACGCAGTATTTT
CASSLVEDRDTQYF
>-|TRBJ2-1|TRBD2|TRBV30
TGTGCCTGGAGTGTATTGAGAAAGACTAGCGGGATAAACAATGAGCAGTTCTTC
CAWSVLRKTSGINNEQFF
>-|TRBJ2-2|-|TRBV5-6
TGTGCCAGCAGCTTGGGGGTCACCGGGGAGCTGTTTTTT
CASSLGVTGELFF
>-|TRBJ2-2|TRBD2|TRBV6-6
TGTGCCAGCAGTTCCCGACTAGCGGAGAACACCGGGGAGCTGTTTTTT
CASSSRLAENTGELFF
>-|TRBJ1-3|-|TRBV30
TGTGCCTGGAGTGATACAGGCCAGAGAAACACCATATATTTT
CAWSDTGQRNTIYF
>-|TRBJ1-2|-|TRBV5-4
TGTGCCAGCTCTTTCCCGGGACTTTGGGGCTATGGCTACACCTTC
CASSFPGLWGYGYTF
>-|TRBJ2-5|-|TRBV6-5
TGTGCCAGCAGTTACGGCCTACGAGAGACCCAGTACTTC
CASSYGLRETQYF
>-|TRBJ1-2|-|TRBV11-2
TGTGCCAGCAGCCCCAGGGAGAGCTATGGCTACACCTTC
CASSPRESYGYTF